A selection of T cell receptor beta chains follows, all from one sample in a study of blood T cell repertoires in COVID-19. Sequencing used immunoSEQ multiplex PCR; TCRdb keeps in-frame clones, though not all of them. The table lists some 380,000 clones, about 87% of them singletons. The sample consisted of PBMCs or T cells enriched from blood (not recorded which). Receptor source: a man younger than 40 who had recovered from COVID-19. Both conserved end residues are part of each CDR3. Fields, in order: CDR3 length, clone size, V gene, D gene, J gene, CDR3 protein, CDR3 DNA. D genes are given only for firm matches. Clone size, where shown, is once, few, many, or a class for clones that have expanded.

16	-	TRBV7-8	-	TRBJ2-1	CASSYMVGIFYNEQFF	TGTGCCAGCAGCTATATGGTCGGGATCTTCTACAATGAGCAGTTCTTC
15	-	TRBV3-1/TRBV3-2	TRBD2	TRBJ2-3	CASSLAGVSVDTQYF	TGTGCCAGCAGCCTGGCGGGGGTCTCCGTGGATACGCAGTATTTT
14	-	TRBV20-1	TRBD1	TRBJ1-5	CSASWGTGAQPQHF	TGCAGTGCTAGTTGGGGGACAGGAGCACAGCCCCAGCATTTT
15	-	TRBV5-1	-	TRBJ1-1	CASSPTGFMNTEAFF	TGCGCCAGCAGCCCCACAGGATTCATGAACACTGAAGCTTTCTTT
13	-	TRBV6-5	-	TRBJ1-2	CASTIQGGYGYTF	TGTGCCAGCACGATACAGGGTGGCTATGGCTACACCTTC
15	-	TRBV10-3	TRBD1	TRBJ1-6	CAISESGQGFSPLHF	TGTGCCATCAGTGAGTCCGGACAGGGGTTTTCACCCCTCCACTTT
16	-	TRBV7-2	-	TRBJ2-3	CASSSIHRASTDTQYF	TGTGCCAGCAGCTCTATCCACAGGGCGAGCACAGATACGCAGTATTTT
20	-	TRBV2	-	TRBJ1-4	CASSGEEASLSFATNEKLFF	TGTGCCAGCAGTGGCGAAGAGGCATCTTTGAGTTTCGCAACTAATGAAAAACTGTTTTTT
14	-	TRBV19	-	TRBJ2-2	CAGRDTPNTGELFF	TGTGCCGGACGGGACACCCCGAACACCGGGGAGCTGTTTTTT
15	-	TRBV2	TRBD1	TRBJ1-6	CASSEQGSYNSPLHF	TGTGCCAGCAGCGAACAGGGGAGCTATAATTCACCCCTCCACTTT
15	-	TRBV4-2	-	TRBJ1-2	CASSPQEFEGSGYTF	TGTGCCAGCAGCCCCCAGGAGTTTGAGGGTAGTGGCTACACCTTC
14	-	TRBV6-6	TRBD1	TRBJ2-7	CASTDRQGSYEQYF	TGTGCCAGCACCGATCGACAGGGATCCTACGAGCAGTACTTC
14	-	TRBV7-9	-	TRBJ1-4	CASSAWEMAEKLFF	TGTGCCAGCAGCGCCTGGGAGATGGCTGAAAAACTGTTTTTT
14	once	TRBV27	-	TRBJ2-5	CASSLMENQETQYF	TGTGCCAGCAGTTTAATGGAGAACCAAGAGACCCAGTACTTC
15	once	TRBV6-5	TRBD1	TRBJ1-6	CASSYNGQGVSPLHF	TGTGCCAGCAGTTACAACGGACAGGGGGTTTCACCCCTCCACTTT
16	-	TRBV18	TRBD1	TRBJ1-2	CASSLTDRGLAYGYTF	TGTGCCAGCTCACTGACCGACAGGGGCTTGGCTTATGGCTACACCTTC
15	-	TRBV11-2	-	TRBJ1-2	CASSYIGDKNYGYTF	TGTGCCAGCAGCTACATCGGGGACAAAAACTATGGCTACACCTTC
14	-	TRBV5-1	-	TRBJ2-7	CASSREGQTYEQYF	TGCGCCAGCAGCCGGGAGGGACAGACCTACGAGCAGTACTTC
11	-	TRBV20-1	-	TRBJ1-2	CSARDPQGYTF	TGCAGTGCTAGAGATCCGCAGGGCTACACCTTC
15	-	TRBV2	TRBD1	TRBJ1-5	CASRAGTGSNQPQHF	TGTGCCAGCAGGGCGGGGACAGGGAGCAATCAGCCCCAGCATTTT
15	-	TRBV19	TRBD1	TRBJ1-2	CASSSRGDGAYGYTF	TGTGCCAGTAGTTCCAGGGGGGACGGGGCCTATGGCTACACCTTC
16	once	TRBV25-1	-	TRBJ1-2	CASSDPSRGRTYGYTF	TGTGCCAGCAGTGACCCGTCGCGAGGGCGGACCTATGGCTACACCTTC
14	-	TRBV7-6	-	TRBJ2-2	CASSLAWQTGELFF	TGTGCCAGCAGCTTAGCTTGGCAAACCGGGGAGCTGTTTTTT
14	-	TRBV7-8	-	TRBJ2-7	CASSSLRNSYEQYF	TGTGCCAGCAGCTCACTAAGGAATTCCTACGAGCAGTACTTC
15	-	TRBV4-2	TRBD1	TRBJ1-2	CASSQDRDRSPGYTF	TGTGCCAGCAGCCAAGACCGGGACAGGTCTCCCGGCTACACCTTC
11	-	TRBV19	-	TRBJ1-2	CASRGNYGYTF	TGTGCCAGTAGGGGCAACTATGGCTACACCTTC
10	once	TRBV2	-	TRBJ1-2	CASTGPGYTF	TGTGCCAGCACAGGCCCTGGGTACACCTTC
14	-	TRBV5-6	-	TRBJ1-1	CASSLPPMNTEAFF	TGTGCCAGCAGCTTGCCCCCTATGAACACTGAAGCTTTCTTT
14	-	TRBV2	-	TRBJ2-2	CASRVGTYTGELFF	TGTGCCAGCAGGGTAGGGACTTACACCGGGGAGCTGTTTTTT
11	-	TRBV2	TRBD2	TRBJ2-5	CATTGGRAQYF	TGTGCCACCACGGGGGGGCGGGCCCAGTACTTC
13	-	TRBV6-5	-	TRBJ1-6	CASRDAGNSPLHF	TGTGCCAGCAGGGACGCGGGGAATTCACCCCTCCACTTT
15	-	TRBV5-1	-	TRBJ2-7	CASSWGDRSSYEQYF	TGCGCCAGCAGCTGGGGGGACCGCAGCTCCTACGAGCAGTACTTC
13	-	TRBV3-1/TRBV3-2	-	TRBJ1-2	CASSQIEAYGYTF	TGTGCCAGCAGCCAGATCGAGGCCTATGGCTACACCTTC
12	-	TRBV19	-	TRBJ1-1	CASSSDRPEAFF	TGTGCCAGTAGTAGTGACAGACCTGAAGCTTTCTTT
18	-	TRBV11-2	TRBD2	TRBJ2-3	CASSYTPGGLGSTDTQYF	TGTGCCAGCAGCTATACCCCGGGGGGGCTGGGGAGCACAGATACGCAGTATTTT
19	-	TRBV9	TRBD1	TRBJ1-3	CASSVAGDSSVRWGNTIYF	TGTGCCAGCAGCGTAGCTGGGGACAGCTCGGTCCGCTGGGGAAACACCATATATTTT
12	-	TRBV12-3/TRBV12-4	-	TRBJ2-5	CASSSLLETQYF	TGTGCCAGCAGTTCACTGTTAGAGACCCAGTACTTC
15	-	TRBV15	-	TRBJ1-5	CATSREQSSNQPQHF	TGTGCCACCAGCAGAGAACAGAGTAGCAATCAGCCCCAGCATTTT
15	-	TRBV3-1/TRBV3-2	TRBD1	TRBJ2-7	CASSLLQGGGYEQYF	TGTGCCAGCAGTCTTCTACAGGGGGGTGGTTACGAGCAGTACTTC
17	-	TRBV4-1	TRBD1	TRBJ2-7	CASSPRGAGTGHYEQYF	TGCGCCAGCAGCCCCCGGGGGGCCGGGACAGGGCACTACGAGCAGTACTTC
15	-	TRBV11-2	-	TRBJ2-2	CASSFFRGPTGELFF	TGTGCCAGCAGCTTCTTCAGGGGACCCACCGGGGAGCTGTTTTTT
15	-	TRBV3-1/TRBV3-2	TRBD1	TRBJ2-2	CASSFRDSPTGELFF	TGTGCCAGCAGCTTCCGGGACAGCCCAACCGGGGAGCTGTTTTTT
15	-	TRBV5-1	TRBD2	TRBJ2-5	CASSINGGFGETQYF	TGCGCCAGCAGCATTAACGGGGGGTTCGGGGAGACCCAGTACTTC
14	-	TRBV19	-	TRBJ1-1	CASSIGLMNTEAFF	TGTGCCAGTAGTATCGGTCTTATGAACACTGAAGCTTTCTTT
16	-	TRBV4-3	-	TRBJ1-4	CASSHSWEGTNEKLFF	TGCGCCAGCAGCCACTCTTGGGAGGGAACTAATGAAAAACTGTTTTTT
15	-	TRBV7-2	-	TRBJ2-2	CASSGTGVNTGELFF	TGTGCCAGCAGCGGCACCGGGGTGAACACCGGGGAGCTGTTTTTT
17	-	TRBV24-1	-	TRBJ1-1	CATSDSLGEGSNTEAFF	TGTGCCACCAGTGATTCCCTAGGGGAGGGATCAAACACTGAAGCTTTCTTT
14	few	TRBV7-9	TRBD1	TRBJ1-4	CASRRTGDGEKLFF	TGTGCCAGCAGACGAACAGGGGACGGCGAAAAACTGTTTTTT
14	-	TRBV6-5	TRBD1	TRBJ2-7	CASSLSGQGGEQYF	TGTGCCAGCAGTCTATCGGGACAGGGAGGCGAGCAGTACTTC
13	-	TRBV27	-	TRBJ1-2	CASTPGGGYGYTF	TGTGCCAGCACCCCGGGGGGGGGCTATGGCTACACCTTC
14	-	TRBV19	-	TRBJ1-2	CASSPDPGDYGYTF	TGTGCCAGTAGTCCTGACCCAGGGGACTATGGCTACACCTTC
12	-	TRBV10-3	-	TRBJ2-7	CAISASLYEQYF	TGTGCCATCAGTGCCTCACTCTACGAGCAGTACTTC
14	-	TRBV30	TRBD2	TRBJ2-5	CAWKAGVVQETQYF	TGTGCCTGGAAGGCGGGAGTCGTTCAAGAGACCCAGTACTTC
18	once	TRBV18	-	TRBJ1-1	CASSPVVLAGRTNTEAFF	TGTGCCAGCTCACCAGTTGTATTAGCGGGGAGAACGAACACTGAAGCTTTCTTT
16	-	TRBV7-9	-	TRBJ1-6	CASSLFLAQTNSPLHF	TGTGCCAGCAGCTTATTTCTGGCCCAAACTAATTCACCCCTCCACTTT
14	-	TRBV3-1/TRBV3-2	-	TRBJ2-2	CASSSGHNTGELFF	TGTGCCAGCAGCTCGGGACACAACACCGGGGAGCTGTTTTTT
14	-	TRBV20-1	TRBD1	TRBJ1-1	CSASLGQGVTEAFF	TGCAGTGCTAGTCTTGGACAGGGTGTCACTGAAGCTTTCTTT